Each of the 18 T cell receptor beta chains below was sequenced from the same sample in a study of cytomegalovirus exposure and HLA in healthy donors. Primers: 60 Vbeta forward and 13 Jbeta reverse. The protocol was immunoSEQ multiplex PCR, while the TCRdb copy is restricted to in-frame clones and leaves out a portion. The sample lists over 150,000 clones, 65% to 90% occurring once. Specimen: PBMCs. The receptor source for this set is a man aged 50-59 years in good health and CMV-seropositive.

This sequence joins TRBV7-2 and TRBJ2-3; 13 bases agree with TRBD2. The V and J ends lost 3 bases and 0 bases, in that order; junction bases with no gene match: 0. This CDR3 spans 16 amino acids. Germline V gene sequence: CDR1 SGHTA, CDR2 FQGNSA. The CDR3 region is CASSLGLAGSTDTQYF. Written as DNA, the CDR3 is TGTGCCAGCAGCTTGGGACTAGCGGGGAGCACAGATACGCAGTATTTT.

Remarks on this clone: One end of the junction does not line up with germline, which may come from a read error. The chain couples TRBV30 to TRBJ2-6; D possibly corresponds to TRBD1 (5 bases). Germline assignment: CDR1 GTSNPN and CDR2 SVGIG (reference sequence). The CDR3 runs to 16 residues. CDR3 coding DNA: TGTGCCTGGAGTGTCTTCCGGCCCCCTGGGGCCAACGGCCTGACTTTC. Amino acid sequence: CAWSVFRPPGANGLTF.

V gene TRBV10-3 combines with J gene TRBJ2-3; 12 bases fit TRBD2. V lost 4 bases, J lost 4 bases, and 3 bases stayed unmatched. Germline lookup yields CDR1 ENHRY and CDR2 SYGVKD. The CDR3 has 15 residues. The CDR3 region has the DNA TGTGCCATCAGTGGGGCTAGCGGGAGGGCAGATACGCAGTATTTT. As protein: CAISGASGRADTQYF.

This clone was counted a single time. This rearrangement joins TRBV9 to TRBJ1-3; tentative D call: TRBD1 (5 bases). This CDR3 region has 16 residues. Germline V CDR1 and CDR2: SGDLS, YYNGEE. Trimming took 3 bases from V and 0 from J, leaving 13 bases between them. The CDR3 coding sequence is TGTGCCAGCAGCGCTGGGGCGCAGTACTCTGGAAACACCATATATTTT. Residues: CASSAGAQYSGNTIYF.

This clone was found many times. Other DNA sequences in the same sample also yield this CDR3. The rearrangement uses TRBV28 and TRBJ2-1; 9 bases line up with TRBD2. The V gene end was trimmed by 7 bases and the J gene end by 3 bases; junction bases not matched to a gene: 4. CDR1 and CDR2 (germline): MDHEN, SYDVKM. The CDR3 contains 14 residues. This CDR3 is CASILTSGYNEQFF. The CDR3 DNA follows: TGTGCCAGCATCCTGACTAGCGGCTACAATGAGCAGTTCTTC.

This sequence joins TRBV29-1 and TRBJ1-4, with D perhaps matching TRBD1 (6 bases). Germline-derived CDR1 and CDR2 are SQVTM and ANQGSEA. Trimming took off 6 bases at V and 7 bases at J, with 12 bases between the two ends. CDR3 length equals 12 residues. The CDR3 DNA reads TGCAGCGTCCAGGGGTTCGGTGAAAAACTGTTTTTT. Translation: CSVQGFGEKLFF.

The chain has TRBV29-1 and TRBJ2-1, with D hard to call. V was pared by 1 base and J by 4 bases, with 8 bases between. Germline CDR1 is SQVTM and CDR2 is ANQGSEA. The CDR3 is 13 residues long. CDR3 sequence reads: CSVEVRSYNEQFF. DNA of the CDR3: TGCAGCGTTGAAGTCAGAAGTTACAATGAGCAGTTCTTC.

This clone has more than one count but fewer than ten. The rearrangement links TRBV28 to TRBJ2-3; possibly TRBD2 for D (6 bases). Germline CDR1 reads MDHEN; CDR2 reads SYDVKM. CDR3 length equals 11 residues. Trimming removed 8 bases at V and 5 bases at J, with 8 bases between. The CDR3 nucleotides are TGTGCCAGCGGGACTTTAGATACGCAGTATTTT. It yields the protein CASGTLDTQYF.

The rearrangement joins TRBV5-1 to TRBJ2-5; TRBD2 matches 10 bases. CDR3 length: 17 amino acids. V lost 3 bases to trimming and J lost 2 bases; unmatched junction nucleotides: 10. Germline V lookup: CDR1 SGHRS, CDR2 YFSETQ. The CDR3 loop is CASSSLALAGGQETQYF. CDR3 DNA: TGCGCCAGCAGCTCGCTCGCCTTAGCGGGGGGTCAAGAGACCCAGTACTTC.

V usage is TRBV4-3 and J usage is TRBJ1-6, with TRBD1 matching over 7 bases. This CDR3 has 16 residues. Germline trimming cut 0 bases from V and 9 bases from J; bases unmatched to any gene: 8. Germline-derived CDR1 and CDR2 are LGHNA and YSLEER. CDR3 in DNA: TGCGCCAGCAGCCAAGAAATCCAGACAGGGAGTTCACCCCTCCACTTT. Amino acid sequence: CASSQEIQTGSSPLHF.

This clone has more than one count but fewer than ten. The V gene is TRBV4-3, the J gene TRBJ2-1, with 9 bases identical to TRBD2. V shed 0 bases and J 0 bases; nucleotides not matched to a gene: 6. Germline CDR1 and CDR2: LGHNA and YSLEER. This CDR3 comprises 18 residues. The CDR3, as DNA: TGCGCCAGCAGCCAAGAGGGTAGCGGGAGTCCCTCCTACAATGAGCAGTTCTTC. Its translation: CASSQEGSGSPSYNEQFF.

This chain uses TRBV28 with TRBJ2-7; weak D call: TRBD1 (6 bases). V lost 3 bases and J lost 2, with 17 bases in between. The germline V gene has CDR1 MDHEN and CDR2 SYDVKM. This CDR3 is 16 amino acids long. This CDR3 is CASSFRTVDPTYEQYF. The CDR3 region has the DNA TGTGCCAGCAGTTTCCGGACAGTAGACCCAACCTACGAGCAGTACTTC. Based on the CDR3 plus reference TRBV28 and TRBJ2-7, the full variable domain is DVKVTQSSRYLVKRTGEKVFLECVQDMDHENMFWYRQDPGLGLRLIYFSYDVKMKEKGDIPEGYSVSREKKERFSLILESASTNQTSMYLCASSFRTVDPTYEQYFGPGTRLTVT.

The chain carries TRBV30 and TRBJ2-7; 11 bases are a match to TRBD2. This CDR3 has 14 residues. The V and J ends lost 0 bases and 5 bases, in that order; junction bases with no gene match: 3. Per germline, CDR1 GTSNPN and CDR2 SVGIG (reference sequence). The CDR3 here is CAWSVLAGADEQYF. The CDR3 DNA reads TGTGCCTGGAGTGTACTAGCGGGGGCGGACGAGCAGTACTTC.

This chain uses TRBV4-2 with TRBJ1-2; 9 nucleotides match TRBD1. The trim removed 3 bases at V and 5 bases at J, leaving 1 base unmatched. This CDR3 spans 13 amino acids. Germline-derived CDR1 and CDR2 are LGHNA and YNFKEQ. DNA for the CDR3: TGTGCCAGCAGCCAGGGGACAGGGTATGGCTACACCTTC. This codes for CASSQGTGYGYTF.

V usage is TRBV5-1 and J usage is TRBJ1-1; D is perhaps TRBD1 (6 bases). In germline, CDR1 is SGHRS, CDR2 YFSETQ. Deletions cut 0 bases from V and 1 base from J, with 16 bases between. CDR3 length: 17 residues. This CDR3 is CASSLGGGEGRNTEAFF. Here the CDR3 DNA reads TGCGCCAGCAGCTTGGGGGGGGGCGAGGGCAGGAACACTGAAGCTTTCTTT.

This chain links TRBV30 with TRBJ2-5, with D possibly matching TRBD1 (6 bases). V was cut by 1 base and J by 4 bases, with 19 bases left in between. Germline V gene lookup returns CDR1 GTSNPN and CDR2 SVGIG (reference sequence). CDR3 length: 16 residues. As DNA, the CDR3 is TGTGCCTGGAGTGACCTAGGACAGCCTATAAGAGAGACCCAGTACTTC. It translates to CAWSDLGQPIRETQYF.

The chain combines TRBV28 with TRBJ2-1, with TRBD1 identical over 11 bases. From germline, CDR1 is MDHEN and CDR2 SYDVKM. The length of the CDR3 is 14 residues. V gave up 6 bases and J gave up 11 bases; unmatched junction bases: 9. CDR3 amino acids: CASRYSGQGDQQFF. The CDR3 DNA sequence: TGTGCCAGCAGGTACTCGGGACAGGGGGATCAGCAGTTCTTC.

The chain employs TRBV7-9 and TRBJ2-5; no firm D call. Germline lookup yields CDR1 SEHNR and CDR2 FQNEAQ (reference sequence). This CDR3 comprises 13 residues. The germline V and J ends were trimmed by 5 bases and 5 bases, with 12 bases remaining between them. CDR3 sequence reads: CASSPEATETQYF. For the CDR3, the DNA is TGTGCCAGCAGCCCAGAGGCAACGGAGACCCAGTACTTC.